This T cell receptor (beta chain) was observed in a study of T-cell reconstitution after alpha-beta-depleted transplantation in children. Germline V CDR1 and CDR2: SGHRS, YFSETQ. This CDR3 is 15 amino acids long. Trimming shortened V by 0 bases and J by 6 bases, and 13 bases separated the two germline ends. Unique molecular identifiers were incorporated into the prepared TCRbeta library. TCRdb reanalysed the PCR reads using MiXCR and keeps one entry per CDR3 protein. The sample consists of hundreds of thousands of distinct CDR3 sequences, about 23% of them appearing once. Notes on this clonotype: Its antigen is undetermined.

Study-wide results and caveats: Reportedly, roughly two months post-transplant, alpha-beta T cells arose from several hundred expanded graft clones.

The chain carries TRBV5-1 and TRBJ1-5; no clear D. The specimen was PBMCs, mostly from graft donor cells, collected 360 days after TCRalphabeta/CD19-depleted stem cell transplant. The clonotype comes from a boy younger than two who had a stem cell transplant for acute myeloid leukemia, so the T cells may come from the graft donor. Written as DNA, the CDR3 is TGCGCCAGCAGCTTGGTACCCGGGGTCGGTCAGCCCCAGCATTTT. It translates to CASSLVPGVGQPQHF.